The 31 T cell receptor beta chains below come from one sample, sequenced in a study of cytomegalovirus exposure and HLA in healthy donors. PCR amplification relied on 60 Vbeta primers (plus 13 Jbeta primers). Sequencing used immunoSEQ multiplex PCR; TCRdb keeps in-frame clones, though not all of them. Here the sample spans roughly 150,000 clones, just under 75% being singletons. Sequencing used PBMCs. These receptors were obtained from a woman between 18 and 30 years old in good health and CMV-seronegative.

The chain joins TRBV21-1 to TRBJ1-4. TRBV21-1 is noted as a pseudogene. The CDR3 runs to 15 residues. CDR3 in amino acids: CASSKEEGEGEKLFF. DNA for the CDR3: TGTGCCAGCAGCAAAGAGGAGGGAGAGGGTGAAAAACTGTTTTTT.

This clone showed up just a few times. The V call is TRBV12-5, the J call TRBJ2-5; TRBD1 matches 9 bases. The V segment lost 7 bases and the J segment 5 bases; nucleotides outside the gene matches: 8. Germline V gene data show CDR1 as LGHNT and CDR2 as FRNRAP. CDR3 length: 14 residues. CDR3 bases: TGTGCTAGTGCCTTACAGGGGGCTACGGAGACCCAGTACTTC. Translation gives CASALQGATETQYF.

The chain joins TRBV19 to TRBJ2-5; D remains ambiguous. CDR3 length: 13 amino acids. The V and J ends lost 5 bases and 3 bases respectively, with 10 bases between them. Germline lookup yields CDR1 LNHDA and CDR2 SQIVND (reference sequence). For the CDR3, the DNA is TGTGCCAGTAGTTTTGGGCCTAAAGAGACCCAGTACTTC. This codes for CASSFGPKETQYF.

The V and J genes are TRBV28 and TRBJ1-6, with a weak D call TRBD1 (6 bases). The CDR3 extends over 15 amino acids. Trimming cost V 5 bases and J 6 bases, with 14 bases left between them. Germline CDR1 MDHEN, CDR2 SYDVKM. CDR3 loop: CASSTAGVLNSPLHF. The CDR3 bases are TGTGCCAGCAGTACCGCAGGGGTTCTTAATTCACCCCTCCACTTT.

This sequence joins TRBV7-6 and TRBJ2-5, with D unresolved. Trimming shortened V by 6 bases and J by 5 bases, and 16 bases separated the two germline ends. The CDR3 sequence is 14 residues long. CDR1 is SGHVS, CDR2 FNYEAQ, per germline. CDR3 protein: CASSPSTRRETQYF. In DNA, the CDR3 is TGTGCCAGCAGTCCGAGCACTCGGCGGGAGACCCAGTACTTC.

This chain links TRBV7-3 with TRBJ1-1; D might be TRBD1 (6 bases). This CDR3 is 16 amino acids long. Trimming cost V 1 base and J 1 base, with 13 bases left between them. CDR1 is SGHTA, CDR2 FQGTGA, per germline. The CDR3 region has the DNA TGTGCCAGCAGCTTAAGCCTTACAGGGAAGAACACTGAAGCTTTCTTT. This gives the protein CASSLSLTGKNTEAFF.

This clone was seen once. The chain links TRBV19 to TRBJ2-3; 8 bases map to TRBD2. With V trimmed by 9 bases and J by 5 bases, 13 bases remained unmatched. This CDR3 is built from 15 residues. Germline V CDR1 and CDR2: LNHDA, SQIVND (reference sequence). DNA of the CDR3: TGTGCCAGCCGAGCGGGAGAGATCGGTGGAGATACGCAGTATTTT. Translating gives CASRAGEIGGDTQYF. Variable domain in full (rest from reference TRBV19 and TRBJ2-3): DGGITQSPKYLFRKEGQNVTLSCEQNLNHDAMYWYRQDPGQGLRLIYYSQIVNDFQKGDIAEGYSVSREKKESFPLTVTSAQKNPTAFYLCASRAGEIGGDTQYFGPGTRLTVL.

CDR3 DNA sequence: TGTGCCAGCAGCTTAGGTGTAGGGGACACAGATACGCAGTATTTT. Translation gives CASSLGVGDTDTQYF. The V call is TRBV11-2, the J call TRBJ2-3, with a tentative D call TRBD1 (5 bases). Germline assignment: CDR1 SGHAT and CDR2 FQNNGV. The CDR3 contains 15 residues. Trimming stripped 1 base from V and 2 bases from J, with 10 bases between.

The chain combines TRBV19 with TRBJ2-2; TRBD1 aligns across 8 bases. V was pared by 4 bases and J by 7 bases, with 2 bases of the junction left unmatched. The germline V gene encodes CDR1 LNHDA and CDR2 SQIVND (reference sequence). This CDR3 comprises 13 residues. This chain's CDR3 is CASSRTGLGELFF. The CDR3 bases are TGTGCCAGTAGTAGGACAGGGCTCGGGGAGCTGTTTTTT.

This clone is a singleton in its sample. The chain combines TRBV4-1 with TRBJ2-1; 7 nucleotides align to TRBD2. The V gene end was trimmed by 1 base and the J gene end by 10 bases; junction bases not matched to a gene: 4. CDR3 length equals 13 residues. CDR1 MGHRA and CDR2 YSYEKL come from the germline V gene. The DNA for the CDR3 is TGCGCCAGCAGCCAAGTGGGGGGGACCGAGCAGTTCTTC. It specifies CASSQVGGTEQFF.

This clone was counted once. The CDR3 DNA reads as TGTGCCTGGAGGGACAGCCTGGGGCAGTATTTT. Residues: CAWRDSLGQYF. This rearrangement joins TRBV30 to TRBJ2-3; D may be TRBD1 (6 bases). Trimming removed 3 bases at V and 11 bases at J, with 12 bases between. The CDR3 has 11 amino acids. The germline gives CDR1 GTSNPN, CDR2 SVGIG (reference sequence).

V usage is TRBV27 and J usage is TRBJ1-2; D remains ambiguous. The CDR3 runs to 15 residues. Germline-derived CDR1 and CDR2 are MNHEY and SMNVEV (reference sequence). The V and J ends lost 8 bases and 0 bases respectively, with 16 bases between them. The CDR3 here is CASSSPGEANYGYTF. The CDR3 region has the DNA TGTGCCAGCTCCAGTCCGGGAGAAGCTAACTATGGCTACACCTTC.

The chain employs TRBV20-1 and TRBJ1-1, with D maybe TRBD1 (6 bases). This CDR3 contains 10 residues. Deletions cut 5 bases from V and 10 bases from J, with 11 bases between. Looked up from germline, CDR1 is DFQATT and CDR2 is SNEGSKA (reference sequence). CDR3 coding DNA: TGCAGTGCTTTCCTCAGGGGAGCTTTCTTT. It specifies CSAFLRGAFF.

The V and J genes are TRBV5-1 and TRBJ1-6; 7 bases are a match to TRBD1. The germline CDR1 and CDR2 sequences are SGHRS and YFSETQ. CDR3 length: 15 residues. Trimming took 2 bases from V and 13 from J; bases not matched to a gene: 12. CDR3 in amino acids: CASSFTGQGDLPLHF. The CDR3 coding sequence is TGCGCCAGCAGCTTCACTGGGCAGGGGGATCTTCCCCTCCACTTT.

This clone was seen a single time. The chain is built from TRBV15 and TRBJ2-1, with TRBD1 matching 12 bases. The germline gives CDR1 LNHNV, CDR2 YYDKDF (reference sequence). CDR3 length equals 16 residues. V dropped 4 bases and J dropped 7; count of bases not matched to a gene: 8. The CDR3 region is CATSKDWDRGLNEQFF. The CDR3 nucleotides are TGTGCCACCAGCAAGGATTGGGACAGGGGGCTGAATGAGCAGTTCTTC. The full variable domain, its missing parts supplied by reference TRBV15 and TRBJ2-1, is DAMVIQNPRYQVTQFGKPVTLSCSQTLNHNVMYWYQQKSSQAPKLLFHYYDKDFNNEADTPDNFQSRRPNTSFCFLDIRSPGLGDTAMYLCATSKDWDRGLNEQFFGPGTRLTVL.

This clone has a single count. The gene calls are TRBV19 and TRBJ2-5, with D maybe TRBD1 (5 bases). Germline V gene lookup returns CDR1 LNHDA and CDR2 SQIVND (reference sequence). The V gene lost 7 bases and the J gene lost 7 bases, with 19 bases spanning the gap. The CDR3 totals 14 residues. CDR3 protein: CASKGRQGGVTQYF. DNA for the CDR3: TGTGCCAGTAAGGGGCGGCAGGGTGGGGTGACCCAGTACTTC.

The chain is built from TRBV5-1 and TRBJ1-2, with TRBD1 matching 7 bases. Germline V gives CDR1 SGHRS, CDR2 YFSETQ. The CDR3 length is 15 residues. V lost 2 bases and J lost 5; bases outside the gene matches: 9. DNA for the CDR3: TGCGCCAGCAGCTTAGACCCGGGACAGTCATATGGCTACACCTTC. It codes for CASSLDPGQSYGYTF.

The table lists this clone with a count of one. The sample holds other DNA sequences that translate to the same CDR3. The chain has TRBV27 and TRBJ2-5, with 7 bases matching TRBD1. The CDR3 consists of 13 residues. The V gene's germline CDR1 is MNHEY and CDR2 SMNVEV (reference sequence). The trim removed 3 bases at V and 4 bases at J, leaving 2 bases unmatched. This CDR3 is CASSLTGLETQYF. In nucleotides, the CDR3 is TGTGCCAGCAGTTTGACAGGGTTAGAGACCCAGTACTTC.

This clone was detected only a few times. This sequence joins TRBV10-2 and TRBJ2-1; 7 bases are a match to TRBD2. J lost 3 bases, V lost 5 bases, and 4 bases had no gene match. Germline assignment: CDR1 WSHSY and CDR2 SAAADI. The CDR3 consists of 14 residues. Written as DNA, the CDR3 is TGCGCCAGCAGTAGCGGGAATCGCTACAATGAGCAGTTCTTC. Translating gives CASSSGNRYNEQFF.

For the CDR3, the DNA is TGTGCCAGCAGCTTAGTTGCGGGACAGGGATGGGAGACCCAGTACTTC. It codes for CASSLVAGQGWETQYF. V gene TRBV11-2 combines with J gene TRBJ2-5; TRBD1 matches at 9 bases. CDR3 length equals 16 residues. CDR1 SGHAT and CDR2 FQNNGV come from the germline V gene. V gave up 1 base and J gave up 5 bases; unmatched junction bases: 8.

This chain joins TRBV28 and TRBJ1-4; D ambiguous. CDR3 length equals 15 residues. Trimming stripped 3 bases from V and 5 bases from J, with 13 bases between. CDR1 MDHEN and CDR2 SYDVKM come from the germline V gene. The CDR3 DNA reads TGTGCCAGCAGTTTGCCCCAGGCCCCAAATGAAAAACTGTTTTTT. It specifies CASSLPQAPNEKLFF.

This clone was observed a handful of times. The V and J genes are TRBV2 and TRBJ2-7; 9 nucleotides align to TRBD1. V shed 9 bases and J 4 bases; nucleotides not matched to a gene: 7. Germline V gives CDR1 SNHLY, CDR2 FYNNEI. The CDR3 has 13 residues. Here the CDR3 reads CASATDRGYEQYF. As DNA, the CDR3 is TGTGCCAGTGCGACGGACAGGGGTTACGAGCAGTACTTC.

CDR3 loop: CASSVAYRTSGNEQFF. In DNA form, the CDR3 reads TGTGCCAGCAGCGTAGCTTATCGGACTAGCGGCAATGAGCAGTTCTTC. The chain joins TRBV9 to TRBJ2-1; 10 bases map to TRBD2. The J segment lost 6 bases and the V segment lost 0 bases, leaving 6 bases of the junction unmatched. Germline CDR1 is SGDLS and CDR2 is YYNGEE. This CDR3 has 16 residues.

This rearrangement joins TRBV6-1 to TRBJ1-6; the D gene is possibly TRBD1 (5 bases). With 7 bases removed from V and 9 bases from J, the gap between germline ends came to 13 bases. CDR3 size: 13 residues. The germline gives CDR1 MNHNS, CDR2 SASEGT. The CDR3 DNA follows: TGTGCCAGCAAGCAGGGCGTAATTTCACCCCTCCACTTT. It codes for CASKQGVISPLHF.

The chain employs TRBV10-3 and TRBJ2-3; 8 bases match TRBD2. This CDR3 contains 13 residues. Unmatched junction bases numbered 7, after V lost 10 bases and J lost 4 bases. Per the germline V gene, CDR1 is ENHRY and CDR2 is SYGVKD. The CDR3, as DNA: TGTGCCACCCAGCGGGAGTCCGCAGATACGCAGTATTTT. Translating gives CATQRESADTQYF.

V gene TRBV6-5 combines with J gene TRBJ2-2, with 8 bases identical to TRBD2. The CDR3 is made up of 14 amino acids. In germline, CDR1 is MNHEY, CDR2 SVGAGI. The junction had 1 base not matched to a gene; V was cut back by 2 bases and J by 5 bases. The CDR3 protein is CASSYAGGTGELFF. The CDR3 coding sequence is TGTGCCAGCAGTTACGCGGGGGGTACCGGGGAGCTGTTTTTT.

The chain employs TRBV11-2 and TRBJ1-1; 7 nucleotides line up with TRBD1. Per germline, CDR1 SGHAT and CDR2 FQNNGV. J lost 7 bases, V lost 6 bases, and 8 bases had no gene match. This CDR3 has 13 residues. The CDR3 DNA is TGTGCCAGCAGGACCGGGACAGATGGTGAAGCTTTCTTT. This gives the protein CASRTGTDGEAFF.

The J gene is TRBJ2-1, the V gene TRBV27; TRBD2 matches 9 bases. Germline lookup yields CDR1 MNHEY and CDR2 SMNVEV (reference sequence). After removal of 0 bases from V and 8 bases from J, the junction contained 11 bases not matched to a gene. The CDR3 extends over 17 amino acids. CDR3 bases: TGTGCCAGCAGTTTATCGGTTGCGGGGGGGCTTGTCGATGAGCAGTTCTTC. Protein sequence: CASSLSVAGGLVDEQFF.

The chain employs TRBV7-3 and TRBJ2-1; 8 bases align to TRBD1. Germline assignment: CDR1 SGHTA and CDR2 FQGTGA. V trimming: 4 bases; J trimming: 2 bases; junction bases outside the gene matches: 7. This CDR3 spans 16 amino acids. CDR3: CASSSSRTGTYNEQFF. The CDR3 region has the DNA TGTGCCAGCAGCTCTTCCCGGACAGGGACCTACAATGAGCAGTTCTTC.

This clone was seen once. This chain uses TRBV7-9 with TRBJ2-7, with 9 bases matching TRBD1. The germline gives CDR1 SEHNR, CDR2 FQNEAQ (reference sequence). The CDR3 runs to 14 residues. V gave up 4 bases and J gave up 5 bases; unmatched junction bases: 6. CDR3 loop: CASSSSQGANEQYF. In nucleotides, the CDR3 is TGTGCCAGCAGCTCCTCACAGGGGGCAAACGAGCAGTACTTC. Variable domain in full (rest from reference TRBV7-9 and TRBJ2-7): DTGVSQNPRHKITKRGQNVTFRCDPISEHNRLYWYRQTLGQGPEFLTYFQNEAQLEKSRLLSDRFSAERPKGSFSTLEIQRTEQGDSAMYLCASSSSQGANEQYFGPGTRLTVT.

This clone came up once. J is TRBJ1-2 and V is TRBV5-4, with D possibly being TRBD1 (6 bases). Germline CDR1 is SGHNT and CDR2 is YYREEE (reference sequence). Trimming took off 1 base at V and 12 bases at J, with 19 bases between the two ends. The length of the CDR3 is 14 residues. CDR3 in DNA: TGTGCCAGCAGCTTGCAGGGGCCGCTGGGCACAGACACCTTC. Amino acids: CASSLQGPLGTDTF.